Sequencing of this TCR beta chain was carried out in a study of CD4 T cells in relation to SARS-CoV-2 and coronaviruses. Study-level results: About 65% of donors had memory CD4+ clonotypes crossrecognizing SARS-CoV-2 and common cold coronavirus spike.

TCRdb keeps only in-frame clones here, not all; method: immunoSEQ multiplex PCR. Found here are about 54,000 clones, roughly 94% of them singletons; the top ten hold approximately 0.4%. The CDR3 has 17 residues. With V trimmed by 2 bases and J by 1 base, 7 bases remained unmatched. Germline values: CDR1 ENHRY, CDR2 SYGVKD. About this clone itself: Its antigen remains unknown.

V gene TRBV10-3 combines with J gene TRBJ2-7; 11 bases match TRBD2. The receptor was derived from an adult with COVID-19. Sequencing used naive CD4+ T cells from PBMCs. Subset noted: naive CD4+ T cells isolated by negative enrichment. The CDR3 nucleotides are TGTGCCATCAGTGAGCCGACTAGCGGGGCCGGTTCCTACGAGCAGTACTTC. The encoded protein is CAISEPTSGAGSYEQYF.